This T cell receptor (beta chain) was found in a study of T-cell memory formation after mild COVID-19. Overall study: Largely donor-specific TCR clusters were found.

Germline V lookup: CDR1 SGHDN, CDR2 FVKESK. The length of the CDR3 is 15 residues. V trimming: 0 bases; J trimming: 5 bases; junction bases outside the gene matches: 6. With respect to this clonotype: Its cognate antigen is unknown.

TCR alpha and TCR beta cDNA libraries carrying sample barcodes and UMIs came from 5'RACE with constant-segment primers. TCRdb reanalysed the 5' RACE reads using MiXCR and keeps one entry per CDR3 protein. Among 200,000 or so distinct CDR3 sequences listed, roughly 17% were seen once. Study-wide findings and caveats: Second-wave clones peaking on day 37 lacked confirmed SARS-CoV-2 specificity. Of the contracting clones, CD4+ ones lay mainly in CM and EM, and CD8+ ones in EMRA.

The chain has TRBV14 and TRBJ2-7; TRBD1 matches at 8 bases. Input material: PBMCs or a T cell subset sorted from them (not recorded which). This TCR came from an adult woman who had mild COVID-19 (a few samples of this study predate the infection). Cell type and time point are not known. CDR3 in DNA: TGTGCCAGCAGCCAAGATGTCAGGGGGCAAAACGAGCAGTACTTC. Translated, it gives CASSQDVRGQNEQYF.